These 13 T cell receptor beta chains came from one sample sequenced in a study of human T cells and chemical hapten exposure. TCRdb re-called the RACE reads through MiXCR, storing one row per CDR3 protein. Of tens of thousands of distinct CDR3 sequences listed, 12% were seen once; the top ten hold roughly 3.4%. The time point denotes: patch test 1, 2 weeks after DPC sensitization. Regarding treatment: therapeutic diphenylcyclopropenone sensitization with weekly scalp DPC. This specimen consisted of whole blood, obtained in connection with sensitization to the hapten diphenylcyclopropenone (DPC). These TCRs come from a woman aged 60-75 years with alopecia areata. Some clones in this sample may be carry-over from other donors' samples.

The sample holds many counts of this clonotype. The V and J genes are TRBV6-6 and TRBJ1-1, with a weak D call TRBD1 (5 bases). CDR1 is MNHNY, CDR2 SVGAGI, per germline (reference sequence). CDR3 length: 12 amino acids. Trimming pared 7 bases from V and 8 bases from J, leaving 14 bases between. The CDR3 loop reads CASKSGRIEAFF. The DNA for the CDR3 is TGTGCCAGCAAGTCAGGGCGGATAGAAGCTTTCTTT.

This clonotype was counted many times. This chain joins TRBV11-2 and TRBJ1-2; possibly TRBD1 for D (5 bases). Germline CDR1 SGHAT, CDR2 FQNNGV. V lost 7 bases, J lost 7 bases, and 19 bases lay in between. This CDR3 is 14 amino acids long. CDR3 coding DNA: TGTGCCAGCATCGGGCGGGGCAACCTTGGTGGCTACACCTTC. Translated: CASIGRGNLGGYTF.

This clonotype has a handful of counts. A read error may account for a junction end that differs from germline. This chain uses TRBV9 with TRBJ1-1; D remains ambiguous. Germline V gene sequence: CDR1 SGDLS, CDR2 YYNGEE. This CDR3 has 9 amino acids. The CDR3 reads CASSVEGLF. The CDR3 DNA reads TGTGCCAGCAGCGTAGAGGGCCTCTTT. Complete variable domain (other parts from reference TRBV9 and TRBJ1-1): DSGVTQTPKHLITATGQRVTLRCSPRSGDLSVYWYQQSLDQGLQFLIQYYNGEERAKGNILERFSAQQFPDLHSELNLSSLELGDSALYFCASSVEGLFGQGTRLTVV.

The rearrangement links TRBV29-1 to TRBJ2-3; no clear D gene. Deletions cut 4 bases from V and 0 bases from J, with 8 bases between. This CDR3 contains 13 residues. From germline, CDR1 is SQVTM and CDR2 ANQGSEA. The CDR3 spells CSVGGASTDTQYF. The CDR3 DNA reads TGCAGCGTTGGCGGAGCTAGCACAGATACGCAGTATTTT.

This clonotype was found a few times. The V and J genes are TRBV7-3 and TRBJ2-2; the match to TRBD2 covers 7 bases. The CDR3 loop spans 15 amino acids. Germline values: CDR1 SGHTA, CDR2 FQGTGA. J lost 5 bases, V lost 2 bases, and 5 bases had no gene match. The CDR3 reads CASSLGLAATGELFF. The CDR3 DNA is TGTGCCAGCAGCTTAGGGCTAGCGGCTACCGGGGAGCTGTTTTTT.

This clonotype has at least ten counts. The DNA for the CDR3 is TGTGCCAGCAGCCGGATTAAGGACTCTGGAAACACCATATATTTT. It encodes CASSRIKDSGNTIYF. This chain links TRBV11-1 with TRBJ1-3; D is uncertain. The CDR3 runs to 15 residues. The germline V gene has CDR1 SGHAT and CDR2 FQDESV (reference sequence). V was trimmed by 5 bases and J by 0 bases, leaving 11 bases between them.

V usage is TRBV2 and J usage is TRBJ2-4; 8 bases fit TRBD1. Germline V gives CDR1 SNHLY, CDR2 FYNNEI. The CDR3 extends over 13 amino acids. The junction had 2 bases not matched to a gene; V was cut back by 4 bases and J by 6 bases. In DNA form, the CDR3 reads TGTGCCAGCAGTGTTGGACAGGGAAACATTCAGTACTTC. This translates into CASSVGQGNIQYF.

This clonotype was observed at least ten times. The gene calls are TRBV7-2 and TRBJ1-4, with TRBD1 as a possible D gene (5 bases). Germline V gene lookup returns CDR1 SGHTA and CDR2 FQGNSA. The CDR3 covers 15 residues. Trimming left V 0 bases short and J 7 bases short, with 12 bases between. CDR3 sequence: CASSLARGAGEKLFF. Written as DNA, the CDR3 is TGTGCCAGCAGCTTAGCGCGAGGGGCTGGTGAAAAACTGTTTTTT. The variable domain in full, with the rest retrieved from reference TRBV7-2 and TRBJ1-4, is GAGVSQSPSNKVTEKGKDVELRCDPISGHTALYWYRQSLGQGLEFLIYFQGNSAPDKSGLPSDRFSAERTGGSVSTLTIQRTQQEDSAVYLCASSLARGAGEKLFFGSGTQLSVL.

This clonotype was detected ten times or more. The chain recombines TRBV30 with TRBJ1-6; possible D gene TRBD1, 6 bases. CDR3 length equals 14 residues. In germline, CDR1 is GTSNPN, CDR2 SVGIG (reference sequence). Trimming pared 3 bases from V and 4 bases from J, leaving 10 bases between. The CDR3 bases are TGTGCCTGGAGGTCAACAGGGTATAATTCACCCCTCCACTTT. Translating gives CAWRSTGYNSPLHF.

V is TRBV18 and J is TRBJ1-1; D is perhaps TRBD1 (6 bases). The CDR3 has 15 residues. Germline loops: CDR1 KGHSH, CDR2 LQKENI. Trimming left V 1 base short and J 2 bases short, with 11 bases between. The CDR3 DNA follows: TGTGCCAGCTCACCACGTGAGGGGGTTAACACTGAAGCTTTCTTT. Amino acids: CASSPREGVNTEAFF. Looking up the rest from reference TRBV18 and TRBJ1-1 gives the full variable domain: NAGVMQNPRHLVRRRGQEARLRCSPMKGHSHVYWYRQLPEEGLKFMVYLQKENIIDESGMPKERFSAEFPKEGPSILRIQQVVRGDSAAYFCASSPREGVNTEAFFGQGTRLTVV.

The sample holds a few counts of this clonotype. V and J are TRBV11-2 and TRBJ1-2; D gene unclear. From germline, CDR1 is SGHAT and CDR2 FQNNGV. V was shortened by 0 bases and J by 4 bases, with 6 bases between the two germline ends. The CDR3 is made up of 13 amino acids. The CDR3 is CASSLETSYGYTF. The CDR3 region has the DNA TGTGCCAGCAGCTTAGAGACCAGCTATGGCTACACCTTC. Full variable domain (rest looked up from reference TRBV11-2 and TRBJ1-2): EAGVAQSPRYKIIEKRQSVAFWCNPISGHATLYWYQQILGQGPKLLIQFQNNGVVDDSQLPKDRFSAERLKGVDSTLKIQPAKLEDSAVYLCASSLETSYGYTFGSGTRLTVV.

This chain joins TRBV7-2 and TRBJ1-2, with 9 bases matching TRBD1. CDR1 SGHTA and CDR2 FQGNSA come from the germline V gene. J was trimmed by 3 bases and V by 9 bases; bases with no gene match: 8. The CDR3 is made up of 14 amino acids. The CDR3 loop is CASTPGQGYYGYTF. The CDR3 coding sequence is TGTGCCAGTACGCCGGGACAGGGATACTATGGCTACACCTTC.

This clonotype has at least ten counts. V gene TRBV18 combines with J gene TRBJ1-4; 9 positions agree with TRBD1. V lost 2 bases and J lost 0; bases outside the gene matches: 10. Germline V CDR1 and CDR2: KGHSH, LQKENI. The CDR3 sequence is 19 residues long. The DNA of the CDR3 is TGTGCCAGCTCACCAGATGTCCCGGGACAGGGTACAACTAATGAAAAACTGTTTTTT. Translating gives CASSPDVPGQGTTNEKLFF.